This is a list of T cell receptor beta chains from one sample in a study of CD8 T cells in ankylosing spondylitis. TCRdb re-called the 5' RACE reads through MiXCR, storing one row per CDR3 protein. The profile covers 150,000 to 200,000 distinct CDR3 sequences, with about 18% appearing a single time and over 7.5% taken by the ten largest. Source material: blood, either unsorted or a sorted T cell fraction (not recorded which). Receptors were obtained from a male donor with ankylosing spondylitis or in good health (not recorded which). CDR3s include the opening cysteine and the closing phenylalanine or tryptophan. A D gene is named only where the DNA matches it firmly. Clone sizes are given selectively: once, few, many, or a class where the clone is expanded.

d_gene	len	v_gene	j_gene	abundance	CDR3aa	CDR3nt
TRBD2	13	TRBV30	TRBJ2-1	few	CAWSLAAYNEQFF	TGTGCCTGGAGTCTAGCGGCGTACAATGAGCAGTTCTTC
TRBD2	15	TRBV6-1	TRBJ2-5	few	CASSEGGLAGETQYF	TGTGCCAGCAGTGAAGGGGGACTAGCGGGCGAGACCCAGTACTTC
.	13	TRBV7-9	TRBJ2-4	.	CASSLGVVSIQYF	TGTGCCAGCAGCTTAGGGGTGGTGTCCATTCAGTACTTC
.	12	TRBV20-1	TRBJ2-1	few	CSAREDRHEQFF	TGCAGTGCTAGAGAGGACCGGCATGAGCAGTTCTTC
.	13	TRBV21-1	TRBJ2-7	few	CASSKEASYEQYF	TGTGCCAGCAGCAAAGAAGCCTCCTACGAGCAGTACTTC
.	13	TRBV5-1	TRBJ2-7	medium-sized	CASSLELTYEQYF	TGCGCCAGCAGCTTGGAACTAACCTACGAGCAGTACTTC
.	15	TRBV30	TRBJ1-2	few	CAWSPRPTVNYGYTF	TGTGCCTGGAGTCCACGACCGACTGTCAACTATGGCTACACCTTC
.	17	TRBV5-1	TRBJ1-2	many	CASSSQPGWTGNYGYTF	TGCGCCAGCAGCTCGCAACCCGGATGGACGGGGAACTATGGCTACACCTTC
TRBD2	16	TRBV7-9	TRBJ2-1	.	CASSLSGRSPYNEQFF	TGTGCCAGCAGCTTGAGCGGGAGGTCCCCCTACAATGAGCAGTTCTTC
.	13	TRBV29-1	TRBJ2-7	.	CSVGRGRVDEQYF	TGCAGCGTTGGAAGGGGCAGGGTGGACGAGCAGTACTTC
TRBD2	15	TRBV20-1	TRBJ2-3	many	CSAPLAGGGTDTQYF	TGCAGTGCTCCCCTAGCGGGAGGTGGCACAGATACGCAGTATTTT
.	17	TRBV6-1	TRBJ2-3	.	CASIRSSPSLGTDTQYF	TGTGCCAGCATCAGGTCCAGCCCTTCCCTAGGCACAGATACGCAGTATTTT
.	16	TRBV7-9	TRBJ2-7	.	CASSLFTRTPGYEQYF	TGTGCCAGCAGCTTATTCACCCGGACTCCTGGATACGAGCAGTACTTC
.	15	TRBV28	TRBJ1-2	few	CASRPGSQGGHGYTF	TGTGCCAGCAGGCCCGGTTCGCAGGGAGGGCATGGCTACACCTTC
.	13	TRBV12-3/TRBV12-4	TRBJ2-4	.	CASSLGGANIQYF	TGTGCCAGCAGTTTGGGCGGGGCGAACATTCAGTACTTC
TRBD1	14	TRBV2	TRBJ2-7	.	CASSVDRAVTEQYF	TGTGCCAGCAGTGTAGACAGGGCAGTTACCGAGCAGTACTTC
.	14	TRBV30	TRBJ1-2	.	CAWSSDRSNYGYTF	TGTGCCTGGAGTTCTGACAGGAGTAACTATGGCTACACCTTC
TRBD2	15	TRBV20-1	TRBJ2-1	many	CSARDSGRGGNEQFF	TGCAGTGCTAGAGACTCCGGGAGGGGAGGCAATGAGCAGTTCTTC
TRBD1	15	TRBV5-1	TRBJ2-5	many	CASSLTGTEQETQYF	TGCGCCAGCAGCTTAACCGGGACAGAACAAGAGACCCAGTACTTC
TRBD2	17	TRBV28	TRBJ2-1	.	CASTSAGAPSSYNEQFF	TGTGCCAGCACCTCAGCGGGAGCGCCAAGCTCCTACAATGAGCAGTTCTTC